The rows below give T cell receptor beta chains drawn from one sample of a study of CD8 T cells in ankylosing spondylitis. Each CDR3 protein gets one entry after TCRdb re-called the 5' RACE reads with MiXCR. The sample consists of over 200,000 distinct CDR3 sequences, roughly a tenth of them appearing once. The specimen sequenced was blood, either unsorted or a sorted T cell fraction (not recorded which). Receptors originate from a male donor with ankylosing spondylitis or in good health (not recorded which). CDR3s include the opening cysteine and the closing phenylalanine or tryptophan. The order of the fields is V gene, J gene, D gene, clone size, CDR3 DNA, CDR3 protein. A D gene is named only where the DNA matches it firmly. Size is stated for part of the rows, as once, few or many counts, or as a class when the clone is expanded.

v_call: TRBV20-1; j_call: TRBJ2-5; d_call: TRBD2; clone_size: many; cdr3_nt: TGCAGTGCTCCGTCAGCGGGGGGGCCCTCGAAGACCCAGTACTTC; cdr3_aa: CSAPSAGGPSKTQYF
v_call: TRBV12-3/TRBV12-4; j_call: TRBJ2-6; d_call: .; clone_size: many; cdr3_nt: TGTGCCAGCAGAACGACCCAAATGGGGGCCAACGTCCTGACTTTC; cdr3_aa: CASRTTQMGANVLTF
v_call: TRBV20-1; j_call: TRBJ2-3; d_call: TRBD2; clone_size: many; cdr3_nt: TGCAGTGCTGACCTGGGACTAGCGGGGGCAGATACGCAGTATTTT; cdr3_aa: CSADLGLAGADTQYF
v_call: TRBV12-3/TRBV12-4; j_call: TRBJ1-1; d_call: .; clone_size: .; cdr3_nt: TGTGCCAGCAGTACAGCATTGAACACTGAAGCTTTCTTT; cdr3_aa: CASSTALNTEAFF
v_call: TRBV20-1; j_call: TRBJ2-7; d_call: .; clone_size: many; cdr3_nt: TGCAGTGCGGCCTCGGGAGAGGTAACCTACGAGCAGTACTTC; cdr3_aa: CSAASGEVTYEQYF
v_call: TRBV7-9; j_call: TRBJ2-1; d_call: .; clone_size: many; cdr3_nt: TGTGCCAGCAGCTTAGCGGGTTTGCGAAGCAATGAGCAGTTCTTC; cdr3_aa: CASSLAGLRSNEQFF
v_call: TRBV5-1; j_call: TRBJ2-3; d_call: .; clone_size: many; cdr3_nt: TGCGCCAGCAGCTTGGCTGGGGGGTCCGGAGATACGCAGTATTTT; cdr3_aa: CASSLAGGSGDTQYF
v_call: TRBV2; j_call: TRBJ2-2; d_call: TRBD1; clone_size: few; cdr3_nt: TGTGCCAGCAGGGAGACAGGGAGTTCCACCGGGGAGCTGTTTTTT; cdr3_aa: CASRETGSSTGELFF
v_call: TRBV28; j_call: TRBJ2-1; d_call: TRBD1; clone_size: many; cdr3_nt: TGTGCCAGCAGCCACAGGGGATCCTACAATGAGCAGTTCTTC; cdr3_aa: CASSHRGSYNEQFF
v_call: TRBV5-1; j_call: TRBJ1-2; d_call: .; clone_size: many; cdr3_nt: TGCGCCAGCAGCCCCCGACAGGCGACTAACTATGGCTACACCTTC; cdr3_aa: CASSPRQATNYGYTF
v_call: TRBV4-1; j_call: TRBJ2-6; d_call: .; clone_size: .; cdr3_nt: TGCGCCAGCAGCCAAGATATCGGGGACTCTGGGGCCAACGTCCTGACTTTC; cdr3_aa: CASSQDIGDSGANVLTF
v_call: TRBV12-3/TRBV12-4; j_call: TRBJ2-3; d_call: .; clone_size: .; cdr3_nt: TGTGCCAGCAGTCCAGTGGGTACGCAGTATTTT; cdr3_aa: CASSPVGTQYF
v_call: TRBV4-2; j_call: TRBJ2-7; d_call: TRBD2; clone_size: many; cdr3_nt: TGTGCCAGCAGCCTTATTAGCGGGGACTCCTACGAGCAGTACTTC; cdr3_aa: CASSLISGDSYEQYF
v_call: TRBV20-1; j_call: TRBJ2-2; d_call: TRBD1; clone_size: many; cdr3_nt: TGCAGTGCTAGACCACAGGGGGCTGTCACCGGGGAGCTGTTTTTT; cdr3_aa: CSARPQGAVTGELFF
v_call: TRBV18; j_call: TRBJ2-3; d_call: TRBD2; clone_size: few; cdr3_nt: TGTGCCAGCTCGTTTGGAAGCGGGGCCACAGATACGCAGTATTTT; cdr3_aa: CASSFGSGATDTQYF
v_call: TRBV3-1; j_call: TRBJ2-5; d_call: .; clone_size: .; cdr3_nt: TGTGCCAGCACCTCTAGGGAGGGGGGCGGATTAAAAGAGACCCAGTACTTC; cdr3_aa: CASTSREGGGLKETQYF
v_call: TRBV12-3/TRBV12-4; j_call: TRBJ1-2; d_call: TRBD1; clone_size: many; cdr3_nt: TGTGCCAGCAGTTTCTTCCAGGGGGGTGGGGTAGGCTACACCTTC; cdr3_aa: CASSFFQGGGVGYTF
v_call: TRBV3-1; j_call: TRBJ2-1; d_call: .; clone_size: .; cdr3_nt: TGTGCCAGCAGCCAAGGTTCAGGGTTCGACAATGAGCAGTTCTTC; cdr3_aa: CASSQGSGFDNEQFF
v_call: TRBV7-9; j_call: TRBJ2-1; d_call: .; clone_size: .; cdr3_nt: TGTGCCAGCAGCTTAGGAGGGGGGGGATACGTTGAGCAGTTCTTC; cdr3_aa: CASSLGGGGYVEQFF
v_call: TRBV2; j_call: TRBJ1-1; d_call: TRBD1; clone_size: few; cdr3_nt: TGTGCCAGCCGGACAGGGGAAAAAACTGAAGCTTTCTTT; cdr3_aa: CASRTGEKTEAFF
v_call: TRBV7-9; j_call: TRBJ2-3; d_call: .; clone_size: few; cdr3_nt: TGTGCCAGCAGCTTAGCGAGGGTTCTAGATACGCAGTATTTT; cdr3_aa: CASSLARVLDTQYF
v_call: TRBV10-3; j_call: TRBJ2-1; d_call: .; clone_size: .; cdr3_nt: TGTGCCATCAGTGAGTCGACTCTCCCCAATGAGCAGTTCTTC; cdr3_aa: CAISESTLPNEQFF
v_call: TRBV5-4; j_call: TRBJ2-3; d_call: TRBD2; clone_size: many; cdr3_nt: TGTGCCAGCAGAAATGGGACTACCCGCACAGATACGCAGTATTTT; cdr3_aa: CASRNGTTRTDTQYF
v_call: TRBV20-1; j_call: TRBJ2-3; d_call: .; clone_size: many; cdr3_nt: TGCAGTGCTAGAGGAGGGGGGGAAGATACGCAGTATTTT; cdr3_aa: CSARGGGEDTQYF
v_call: TRBV6-1; j_call: TRBJ1-2; d_call: TRBD1; clone_size: few; cdr3_nt: TGTGCCAGCACCAATTCCCTCCCGGGACAGGGGGCAGGGGGCTACACCTTC; cdr3_aa: CASTNSLPGQGAGGYTF